Reported below is one T cell receptor (beta chain). Time point indicated: patch test 1, 2 weeks after DPC sensitization. Described treatment: therapeutic diphenylcyclopropenone sensitization with weekly scalp DPC. The sample originates from a study of human T cells and chemical hapten exposure. Each CDR3 protein is one row after TCRdb ran MiXCR on the RACE reads. The sample lists approximately 100,000 distinct CDR3 sequences; 9.5% to 12% were seen once. The germline CDR1 and CDR2 sequences are MNHEY and SVGEGT. Trimming left V 7 bases short and J 0 bases short, with 10 bases between. The CDR3 has 14 residues.

The V call is TRBV6-2 or TRBV6-3, the J call TRBJ1-5; D remains ambiguous. Sequencing was performed on whole blood, taken in connection with sensitization to the hapten diphenylcyclopropenone (DPC). This sequence was found in a woman in her 40s with alopecia areata. Some clones in this sample may be carry-over from other donors' samples. This CDR3 is CASTQFDSNQPQHF. In DNA, the CDR3 is TGTGCCAGCACCCAATTTGATAGCAATCAGCCCCAGCATTTT.